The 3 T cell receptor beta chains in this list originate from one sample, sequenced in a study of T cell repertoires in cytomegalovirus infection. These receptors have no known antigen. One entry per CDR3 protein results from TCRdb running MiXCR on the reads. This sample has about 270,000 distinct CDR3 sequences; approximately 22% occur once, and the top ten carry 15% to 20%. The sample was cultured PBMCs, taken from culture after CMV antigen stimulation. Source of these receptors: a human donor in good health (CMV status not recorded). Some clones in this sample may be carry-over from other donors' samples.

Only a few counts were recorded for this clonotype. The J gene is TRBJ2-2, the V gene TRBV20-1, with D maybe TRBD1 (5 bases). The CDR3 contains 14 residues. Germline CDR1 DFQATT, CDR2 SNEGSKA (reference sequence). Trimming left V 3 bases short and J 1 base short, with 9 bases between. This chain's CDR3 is CSARPTVNTGELFF. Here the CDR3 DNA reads TGCAGTGCTAGGCCGACAGTGAACACCGGGGAGCTGTTTTTT.

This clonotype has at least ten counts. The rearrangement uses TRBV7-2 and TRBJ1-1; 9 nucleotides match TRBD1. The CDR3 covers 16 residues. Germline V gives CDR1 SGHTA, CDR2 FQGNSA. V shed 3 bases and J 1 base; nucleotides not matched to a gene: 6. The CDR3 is CASSLGTGLRNTEAFF. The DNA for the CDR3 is TGTGCCAGCAGCTTGGGGACAGGGCTGAGGAACACTGAAGCTTTCTTT.

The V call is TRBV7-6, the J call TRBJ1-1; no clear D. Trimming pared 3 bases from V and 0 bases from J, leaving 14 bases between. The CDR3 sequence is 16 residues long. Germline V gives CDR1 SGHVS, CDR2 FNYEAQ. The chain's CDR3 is CASSFGLGSMNTEAFF. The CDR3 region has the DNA TGTGCCAGCAGCTTCGGTCTGGGGAGTATGAACACTGAAGCTTTCTTT.